This T cell receptor (beta chain) was recovered during a study of blood T cell repertoires in COVID-19. Overall study: From T cells, B-cell-depleted T cells, or PBMCs came the material, which was cDNA or gDNA.

Produced via immunoSEQ multiplex PCR; TCRdb's table is partial and in-frame only. The data contain roughly 74,000 clones, about 91% of them singletons. CDR3 length: 16 residues. CDR1 is LGHNA and CDR2 is YNFKEQ in the germline V gene. Trimming stripped 2 bases from V and 0 bases from J, with 13 bases between. This TCR came from a woman of 80 years or more with active or convalescent COVID-19. The sample was peripheral blood. V usage is TRBV4-2 and J usage is TRBJ1-2, with D perhaps matching TRBD1 (5 bases). In DNA, the CDR3 is TGTGCCAGCAGCCAAAGGGGAGGCTTTTCTAACTATGGCTACACCTTC. This codes for CASSQRGGFSNYGYTF.